The 11 T cell receptor beta chains below all came from one sample that was sequenced in a study of human T cells and chemical hapten exposure. Noted time point: patch test 3, about 24 weeks after DPC sensitization. The treatment here: therapeutic diphenylcyclopropenone sensitization with weekly scalp DPC. MiXCR, applied by TCRdb to the RACE reads, yields one record per CDR3 protein. The profile shows 82,000 or so distinct CDR3 sequences, 10% to 15% of them singletons. The starting material was whole blood, obtained in connection with sensitization to the hapten diphenylcyclopropenone (DPC). The origin of the receptors is a woman aged 45-59 years with alopecia areata. Some clones in this sample may be carry-over from other donors' samples.

Comment on this clonotype: A much larger clone differs by one base, so this may be a read error. As DNA, the CDR3 is TGCAGTGCTCCGCCGGGGGGTATCTTAGATACGCAGTATTTT. Its protein is CSAPPGGILDTQYF. The chain couples TRBV20-1 to TRBJ2-3, with TRBD2 matching 7 bases. The CDR3 is made up of 14 amino acids. Germline CDR1 DFQATT, CDR2 SNEGSKA (reference sequence). Losses at the gene ends were 5 bases for V and 5 bases for J; bases not matched to a gene: 10.

This clonotype was observed at least ten times. The V gene is TRBV20-1, the J gene TRBJ2-5; D is tentatively TRBD1 or TRBD2 (5 bases each). CDR1 and CDR2 (germline): DFQATT, SNEGSKA (reference sequence). The CDR3 sequence is 13 residues long. Trimming left V 5 bases short and J 4 bases short, with 14 bases between. The CDR3 here is CSAETGTRETQYF. CDR3 sequence (DNA): TGCAGTGCTGAGACCGGGACGAGAGAGACCCAGTACTTC.

The chain joins TRBV21-1 to TRBJ2-3; the table's D gene call, TRBD2, was not cross checked with the DNA. TRBV21-1 is designated a pseudogene. CDR3 length: 16 residues. The CDR3 DNA is TGTGCCAGCAGCGAACCGACTAGCGCGAGCACAGATACGCAGTATTTT. Its protein product is CASSEPTSASTDTQYF.

Worth noting for this clonotype: A junction end diverges from the germline sequence, so it may reflect a read error. This chain connects TRBV5-4 to TRBJ2-7; 9 bases agree with TRBD2. CDR3 length: 14 amino acids. Germline V CDR1 and CDR2: SGHNT, YYREEE (reference sequence). As DNA, the CDR3 is TGTGCCAGCAGCGCGGGACTAGCACACTACGAGAAGTACTTC. Residues: CASSAGLAHYEKYF.

This clonotype was seen many times. The J gene is TRBJ2-3, the V gene TRBV24-1; D is unresolved. V was clipped by 9 bases and J by 5 bases, with 17 bases between them. The germline V gene has CDR1 KGHDR and CDR2 SFDVKD. This CDR3 contains 14 residues. The CDR3 loop reads CATGQANVGDTQYF. In DNA form, the CDR3 reads TGTGCCACCGGGCAGGCTAATGTTGGAGATACGCAGTATTTT.

This clonotype was seen only a few times. The V gene is TRBV29-1, the J gene TRBJ2-1; D remains unclear. CDR3 size: 11 residues. V was shortened by 8 bases and J by 6 bases, with 11 bases between the two germline ends. Germline V lookup: CDR1 SQVTM, CDR2 ANQGSEA. The CDR3 loop reads CSSKFGNEQFF. CDR3 nucleotide sequence: TGCAGCTCGAAATTTGGCAATGAGCAGTTCTTC.

This clonotype showed up just a few times. The V and J genes are TRBV10-1 and TRBJ2-7, with TRBD2 matching 7 bases. After removal of 3 bases from V and 5 bases from J, the junction contained 13 bases not matched to a gene. The CDR3 extends over 16 amino acids. Germline CDR1 WNHNN, CDR2 SYGVQD (reference sequence). CDR3 nucleotides: TGCGCCAGCAGTGAAACGACCGGTGGACTAGAAAACGAGCAGTACTTC. It specifies CASSETTGGLENEQYF.

This clonotype was picked up many times. The chain carries TRBV6-2 or TRBV6-3 and TRBJ2-1; the D gene is possibly TRBD2 (6 bases). Deletions cut 8 bases from V and 11 bases from J, with 22 bases between. Germline V gene data show CDR1 as MNHEY and CDR2 as SVGEGT. The length of the CDR3 is 14 residues. CDR3 region: CASGAHGSGQKQFF. DNA of the CDR3: TGTGCCAGCGGGGCCCATGGTAGCGGTCAAAAGCAGTTCTTC.

This chain uses TRBV7-2 with TRBJ2-7; D is undetermined. From germline, CDR1 is SGHTA and CDR2 FQGNSA. V gave up 5 bases and J gave up 6 bases, with 8 bases separating them. CDR3 length equals 11 residues. The CDR3 loop reads CASSLGPEQYF. The CDR3 DNA sequence: TGTGCCAGCAGCCTAGGGCCCGAGCAGTACTTC.

The chain uses TRBV9 and TRBJ2-5; TRBD2 matches 8 bases. V shed 4 bases, J shed 7 bases, and the junction held 9 bases outside the gene matches. CDR1 SGDLS and CDR2 YYNGEE come from the germline V gene. The CDR3 runs 14 residues. The CDR3 DNA reads as TGTGCCAGCAGCCCGTCGACGGGAGGGTCGACCCAGTACTTC. Translated: CASSPSTGGSTQYF.

In this sample, this clonotype turned up a few times. This rearrangement joins TRBV12-3 or TRBV12-4 to TRBJ1-5, with unresolved D. This CDR3 contains 14 residues. V shed 3 bases and J shed 1 base, with 7 bases lying between them. The CDR3 reads CASSFSGSNQPQHF. Here the CDR3 DNA reads TGTGCCAGCAGTTTTTCCGGGAGCAATCAGCCCCAGCATTTT.